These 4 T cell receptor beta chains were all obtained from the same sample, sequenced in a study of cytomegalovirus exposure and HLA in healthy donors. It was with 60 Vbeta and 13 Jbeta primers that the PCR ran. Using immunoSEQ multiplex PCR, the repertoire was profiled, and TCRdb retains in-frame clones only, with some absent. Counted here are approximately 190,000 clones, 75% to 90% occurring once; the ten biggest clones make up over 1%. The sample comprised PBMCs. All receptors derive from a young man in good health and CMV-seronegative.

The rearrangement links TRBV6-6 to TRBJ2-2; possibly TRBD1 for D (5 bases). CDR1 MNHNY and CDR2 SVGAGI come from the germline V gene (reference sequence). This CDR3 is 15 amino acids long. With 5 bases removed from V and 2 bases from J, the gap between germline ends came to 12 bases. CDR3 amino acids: CASSERRGNTGELFF. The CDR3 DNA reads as TGTGCCAGCAGTGAGCGTAGGGGCAACACCGGGGAGCTGTTTTTT.

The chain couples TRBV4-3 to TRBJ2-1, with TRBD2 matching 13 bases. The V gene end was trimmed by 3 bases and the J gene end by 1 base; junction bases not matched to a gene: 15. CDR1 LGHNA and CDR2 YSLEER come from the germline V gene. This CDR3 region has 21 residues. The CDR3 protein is CASSQDTVLGLAGVSYNEQFF. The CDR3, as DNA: TGCGCCAGCAGCCAGGACACGGTTTTAGGACTAGCGGGGGTATCCTACAATGAGCAGTTCTTC.

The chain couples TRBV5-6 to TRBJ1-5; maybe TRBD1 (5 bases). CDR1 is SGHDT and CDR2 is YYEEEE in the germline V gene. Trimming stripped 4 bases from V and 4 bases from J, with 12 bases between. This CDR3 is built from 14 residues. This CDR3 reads CASSRTQENQPQHF. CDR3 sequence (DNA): TGTGCCAGCAGCCGGACACAAGAGAATCAGCCCCAGCATTTT. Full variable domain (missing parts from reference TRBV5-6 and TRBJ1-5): DAGVTQSPTHLIKTRGQQVTLRCSPKSGHDTVSWYQQALGQGPQFIFQYYEEEERQRGNFPDRFSGHQFPNYSSELNVNALLLGDSALYLCASSRTQENQPQHFGDGTRLSIL.

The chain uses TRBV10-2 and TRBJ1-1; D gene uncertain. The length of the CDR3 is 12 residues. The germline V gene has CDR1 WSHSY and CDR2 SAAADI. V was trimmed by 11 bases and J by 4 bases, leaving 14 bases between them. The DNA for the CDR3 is TGCGCCTGTGGGGAGGCATCCACTGAAGCTTTCTTT. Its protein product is CACGEASTEAFF.